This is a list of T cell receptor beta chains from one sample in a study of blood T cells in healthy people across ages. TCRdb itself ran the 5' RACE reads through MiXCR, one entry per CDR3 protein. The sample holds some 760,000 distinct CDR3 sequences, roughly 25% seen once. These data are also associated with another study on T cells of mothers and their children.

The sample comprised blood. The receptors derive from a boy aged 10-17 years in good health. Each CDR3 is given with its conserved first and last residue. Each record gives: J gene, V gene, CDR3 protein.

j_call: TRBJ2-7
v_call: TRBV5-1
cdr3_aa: CASSLDGRDEQYF

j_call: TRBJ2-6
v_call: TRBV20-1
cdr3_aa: CSARDDTGANVLTF

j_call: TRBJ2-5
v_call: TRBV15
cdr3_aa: CATSRSPAETQYF

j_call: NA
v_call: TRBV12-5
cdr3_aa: CASGLAGGGYEQFF

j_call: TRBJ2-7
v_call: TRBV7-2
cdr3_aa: CASSGDFYEQYF

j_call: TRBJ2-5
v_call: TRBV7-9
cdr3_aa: CASSFMLETQYF

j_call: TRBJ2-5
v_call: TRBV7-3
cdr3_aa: CASSLYGRVEQYF

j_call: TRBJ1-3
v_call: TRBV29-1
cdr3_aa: CSVPGSGNTIYF

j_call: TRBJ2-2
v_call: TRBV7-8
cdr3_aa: CASSLTGRRPAGELFF

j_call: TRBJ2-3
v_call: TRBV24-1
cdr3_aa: CATSEVPTDTQYF

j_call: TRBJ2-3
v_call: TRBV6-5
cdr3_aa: CASSYAAGTDTQYF

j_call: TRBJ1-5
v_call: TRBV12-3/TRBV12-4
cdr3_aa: CASALTGSQPQHF

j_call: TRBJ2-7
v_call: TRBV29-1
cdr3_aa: CSVVLPFYERYF

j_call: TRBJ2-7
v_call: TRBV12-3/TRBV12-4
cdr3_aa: CASRSGQGGYEQYF

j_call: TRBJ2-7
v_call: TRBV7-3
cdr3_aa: CASSPGTSWEQYF

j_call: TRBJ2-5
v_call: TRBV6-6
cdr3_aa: CASSYSEGALTETQYF

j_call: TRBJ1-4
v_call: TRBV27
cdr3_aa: CASSVETNEKLFF

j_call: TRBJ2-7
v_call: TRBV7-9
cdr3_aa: CASSSETSGSYEQYF

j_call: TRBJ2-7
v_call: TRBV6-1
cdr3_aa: CASSEIGYEQYF

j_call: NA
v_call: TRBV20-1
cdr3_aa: CSASDSARYEQYF

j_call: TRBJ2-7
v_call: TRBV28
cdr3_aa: CATTGGLNEQYF

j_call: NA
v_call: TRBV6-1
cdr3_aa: CASTRIEQYF

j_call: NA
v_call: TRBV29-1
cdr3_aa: CSVQGTAYEQYF

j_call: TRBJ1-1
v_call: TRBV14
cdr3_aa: CASSPMEALGSTEAFF

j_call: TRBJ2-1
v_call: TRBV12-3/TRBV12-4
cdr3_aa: CASSSGLAGDPEQFF

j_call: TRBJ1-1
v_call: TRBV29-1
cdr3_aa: CSVSRPTEAFF

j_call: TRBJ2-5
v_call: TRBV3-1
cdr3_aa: CASSLIRDPDGTQYF

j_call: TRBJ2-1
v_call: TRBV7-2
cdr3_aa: CASSRPREEQFF

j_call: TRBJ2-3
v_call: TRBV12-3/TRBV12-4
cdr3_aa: CASSFGTGTDTQYF

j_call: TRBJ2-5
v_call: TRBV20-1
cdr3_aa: CSALEQGETQYF

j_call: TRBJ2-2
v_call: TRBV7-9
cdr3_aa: CASSPTPGTGELFF

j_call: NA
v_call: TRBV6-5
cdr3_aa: CASSYRTSEAYEQYF

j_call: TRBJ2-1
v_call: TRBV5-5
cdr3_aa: CASSLAQLAVYNEQFF

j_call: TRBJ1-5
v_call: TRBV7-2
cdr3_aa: CASSRINQPQHF

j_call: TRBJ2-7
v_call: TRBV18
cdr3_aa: CASSPIIRGGKTNEQYF

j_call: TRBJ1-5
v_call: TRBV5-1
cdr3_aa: CASSLAGDGLQPQHF

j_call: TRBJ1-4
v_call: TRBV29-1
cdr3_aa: CSVEQTDNEKLFF

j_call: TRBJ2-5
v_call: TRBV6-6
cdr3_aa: CASRLRGVQETQYF

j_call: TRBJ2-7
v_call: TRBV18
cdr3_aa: CASSPTDYEQYF

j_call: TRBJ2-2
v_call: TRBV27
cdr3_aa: CASSVTGSPGELFF

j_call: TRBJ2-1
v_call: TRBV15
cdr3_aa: CATSTDSYNEQFF

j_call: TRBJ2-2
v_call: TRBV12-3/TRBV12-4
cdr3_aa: CASSFARSNTGELFF

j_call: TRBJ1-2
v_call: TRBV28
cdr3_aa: CASTTGGYGYTF

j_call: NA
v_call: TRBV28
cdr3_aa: CASSLRGTVQETQYF

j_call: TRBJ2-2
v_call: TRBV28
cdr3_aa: CASSPTWTEFHTGELFF

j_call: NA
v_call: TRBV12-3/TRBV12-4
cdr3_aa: CASSLYSGVYEQYF

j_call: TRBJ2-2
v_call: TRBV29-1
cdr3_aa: CSVTGSGELFF

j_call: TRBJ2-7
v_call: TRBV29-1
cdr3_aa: CSVGDRDLYEQYF